This T cell receptor (beta chain) was sequenced in a study of long-term antiretroviral therapy in people with HIV. The overall study: A decade or so separates the oldest specimens from the later 2015 immediate-ART recommendation.

Points on this clone: Its specificity is not known.

It was version v3.0 of the immunoSEQ assay that was run at survey level. Profiled with immunoSEQ multiplex PCR; TCRdb holds only in-frame clones, not every one. The sample lists under 20,000 clones; 75% to 85% were seen once. Study-level results: With ART, diversity went up but was still lower than in transplant donor controls. Clonal populations expanded prior to ART predominated within the repertoire at all time points. ART adherence was not documented, and neither viral resistance nor therapy changes had any data.

Germline assignment: CDR1 LGHNA and CDR2 YSLEER. The CDR3 sequence is 18 residues long. V was cut by 0 bases and J by 4 bases, with 18 bases left in between. The clonotype originates from a woman aged 40 to 49 with HIV. The chain carries TRBV4-3 and TRBJ2-2; no clear D gene. The specimen comprised unsorted PBMCs, sampled 0.2 years after starting antiretroviral therapy. CDR3 residues: CASSQDGGREMVTGELFF. The CDR3 DNA reads TGCGCCAGCAGCCAAGATGGTGGAAGGGAAATGGTCACCGGGGAGCTGTTTTTT.